This T cell receptor (beta chain) originates from a study of cytomegalovirus exposure and HLA in healthy donors. Method: immunoSEQ multiplex PCR; TCRdb's copy keeps in-frame clones and lacks some. The table has approximately 300,000 clones, 80% to 90% seen once. This CDR3 has 15 residues. Germline values: CDR1 SGDLS, CDR2 YYNGEE. V was clipped by 3 bases and J by 2 bases; unmatched bases: 3. The sequenced sample consisted of PBMCs. The J gene is TRBJ1-3, the V gene TRBV9; 9 bases fit TRBD1. The clonotype comes from a woman aged 18-35 years in good health and CMV-seronegative. DNA for the CDR3: TGTGCCAGCAGCGCCACAGGGGGCCCTGGAAACACCATATATTTT. As protein: CASSATGGPGNTIYF.